What follows are 20 T cell receptor beta chains derived from one specimen sequenced in a study of shared clonotypes between healthy human individuals (dated by TCRdb to the early 2020s). The library was generated by the immunoSEQ multiplex PCR assay. TCRdb retrieved this table from immuneACCESS and kept in-frame rearrangements only. Not all clones are present; in checked studies, unresolved V genes account for under half, and no reason is known for the remainder. Counted in this sample were about half a million clones; less than 80% of them appeared once. The ten biggest clones cover approximately 12% of the sample. What was sequenced was PBMCs. The receptors derive from a woman aged 35 to 49 in good health. Some clones in this sample may be carry-over from other donors' samples.

The chain couples TRBV5-1 to TRBJ2-3, with no clear D. The CDR3 is 13 amino acids. V gave up 5 bases and J gave up 2 bases, with 9 bases separating them. Germline assignment: CDR1 SGHRS and CDR2 YFSETQ. CDR3 in amino acids: CASRGGDTDTQYF. The CDR3 region has the DNA TGCGCCAGCAGAGGCGGAGACACAGATACGCAGTATTTT.

The sample holds one count of this clone. The rearrangement links TRBV11-2 to TRBJ2-7, with 7 bases matching TRBD1. This CDR3 region has 15 residues. Germline CDR1 SGHAT, CDR2 FQNNGV. The V segment lost 0 bases and the J segment 5 bases; nucleotides outside the gene matches: 7. The CDR3 is CASSLDWAGGNEQYF. The CDR3 nucleotides read TGTGCCAGCAGCTTAGATTGGGCAGGGGGAAACGAGCAGTACTTC.

The rearrangement uses TRBV9 and TRBJ2-5; D is unclear. Between the trimmed V and J ends, which lost 4 bases and 5 bases, there was a span of 6 bases. This CDR3 region has 11 residues. Germline CDR1 is SGDLS and CDR2 is YYNGEE. CDR3 coding DNA: TGTGCCAGCAGCACCGAGGAGACCCAGTACTTC. Its protein is CASSTEETQYF.

The rearrangement joins TRBV6-1 to TRBJ2-2, with D perhaps TRBD2 (6 bases). V lost 10 bases to trimming and J lost 7 bases, with 19 bases between them. The CDR3 is 14 residues long. Germline CDR1 and CDR2: MNHNS and SASEGT. The DNA for the CDR3 is TGTGCCATAAAACTCAGGGAGGTGCACGGGGAGCTGTTTTTT. Translated: CAIKLREVHGELFF.

This sequence joins TRBV10-2 and TRBJ2-7; 8 bases are a match to TRBD2. V lost 1 base, J lost 5 bases, and 7 bases stayed unmatched. Germline values: CDR1 WSHSY, CDR2 SAAADI. The CDR3 has 15 residues. DNA of the CDR3: TGCGCCAGCAGTGAGTTGGTAGCGGGATCGGACGAGCAGTACTTC. Amino acids: CASSELVAGSDEQYF.

The chain employs TRBV6-1 and TRBJ2-1; TRBD1 might be the D (5 bases). Per the germline V gene, CDR1 is MNHNS and CDR2 is SASEGT. V lost 2 bases and J 3 bases, leaving 8 bases between the germline ends. This CDR3 region has 14 residues. In nucleotides, the CDR3 is TGTGCCAGCAGTGAAAGGGGCCGCTACAATGAGCAGTTCTTC. It is translated as CASSERGRYNEQFF.

This clone was seen a handful of times. The J gene is TRBJ1-4, the V gene TRBV30; TRBD1 is a possible D gene (5 bases). In germline, CDR1 is GTSNPN, CDR2 SVGIG (reference sequence). V was shortened by 1 base and J by 5 bases, with 8 bases between the two germline ends. This CDR3 region has 13 residues. The CDR3 protein is CAWSEGLNEKLFF. CDR3 nucleotides: TGTGCCTGGAGTGAGGGGTTAAATGAAAAACTGTTTTTT.

This clone was observed at least ten times. The V and J genes are TRBV2 and TRBJ2-1, with TRBD2 matching over 7 bases. Germline V lookup: CDR1 SNHLY, CDR2 FYNNEI. CDR3 length equals 13 residues. With 7 bases clipped from V and 3 bases from J, the junction kept 3 bases outside the gene matches. The CDR3 region is CASTRDYYNEQFF. CDR3 DNA sequence: TGTGCCAGCACTCGGGACTACTACAATGAGCAGTTCTTC.

The chain combines TRBV6-6 with TRBJ2-7; D unresolved. From germline, CDR1 is MNHNY and CDR2 SVGAGI (reference sequence). The V end was cut by 6 bases, the J end by 3 bases, with 9 bases between. This CDR3 has 12 amino acids. CDR3: CASSLTDYEQYF. For the CDR3, the DNA is TGTGCCAGCAGCCTCACGGACTACGAGCAGTACTTC.

The chain has TRBV5-1 and TRBJ2-1, with 7 bases lining up with TRBD1. The germline CDR1 and CDR2 sequences are SGHRS and YFSETQ. J gave up 0 bases and V 0 bases, and 3 bases lay outside the gene matches. The CDR3 length is 16 residues. This CDR3 is CASSLAAGGSYNEQFF. CDR3 nucleotide sequence: TGCGCCAGCAGCTTGGCAGCAGGGGGCTCCTACAATGAGCAGTTCTTC.

This chain links TRBV6-5 with TRBJ1-5; a weak D match, TRBD1 (5 bases). Trimming took off 8 bases at V and 7 bases at J, with 12 bases between the two ends. The CDR3 contains 12 residues. Germline V gene sequence: CDR1 MNHEY, CDR2 SVGAGI. The chain's CDR3 is CASVPKGQPQHF. The CDR3 DNA sequence: TGTGCCAGCGTCCCTAAGGGGCAGCCCCAGCATTTT.

This clone has just a few counts. This chain joins TRBV29-1 and TRBJ2-1, with D unclear. The CDR3 consists of 13 residues. V was shortened by 0 bases and J by 6 bases, with 9 bases between the two germline ends. Germline V CDR1 and CDR2: SQVTM, ANQGSEA. As DNA, the CDR3 is TGCAGCGTTGAAGATTCCCTCGCCAATGAGCAGTTCTTC. Protein sequence: CSVEDSLANEQFF.

In its sample, this clone was seen many times. The chain employs TRBV11-2 and TRBJ2-7, with 8 bases identical to TRBD2. CDR1 and CDR2 from the germline V gene are SGHAT and FQNNGV. The CDR3 has 15 amino acids. V shed 5 bases and J 3 bases; nucleotides not matched to a gene: 9. CDR3 in amino acids: CASSLTSGSGYEQYF. Written as DNA, the CDR3 is TGTGCCAGCAGCCTCACTAGCGGCTCAGGCTACGAGCAGTACTTC. Drawing the rest from reference TRBV11-2 and TRBJ2-7, the complete variable domain is EAGVAQSPRYKIIEKRQSVAFWCNPISGHATLYWYQQILGQGPKLLIQFQNNGVVDDSQLPKDRFSAERLKGVDSTLKIQPAKLEDSAVYLCASSLTSGSGYEQYFGPGTRLTVT.

The chain is built from TRBV7-2 and TRBJ2-7; maybe TRBD1 (6 bases). CDR1 and CDR2 (germline): SGHTA, FQGNSA. This CDR3 is built from 13 residues. Trimming shortened V by 5 bases and J by 6 bases, and 14 bases separated the two germline ends. The CDR3 DNA sequence: TGTGCCAGCAGCCTCGGACAGATACGCGAGCAGTACTTC. It specifies CASSLGQIREQYF.

This chain links TRBV28 with TRBJ1-1; 7 bases map to TRBD1. The length of the CDR3 is 13 residues. V dropped 10 bases and J dropped 1; count of bases not matched to a gene: 6. The germline V gene encodes CDR1 MDHEN and CDR2 SYDVKM. In DNA form, the CDR3 reads TGTGCCATCACCCGGGACAGGAACACTGAAGCTTTCTTT. This translates into CAITRDRNTEAFF.

V usage is TRBV2 and J usage is TRBJ1-4; TRBD1 matches 8 bases. The V segment lost 6 bases and the J segment 6 bases; nucleotides outside the gene matches: 6. The germline gives CDR1 SNHLY, CDR2 FYNNEI. The CDR3 covers 14 residues. The CDR3 bases are TGTGCCAGCAGCTTCGACAGGGGTGATGAAAAACTGTTTTTT. Translated: CASSFDRGDEKLFF.

This clone has ten or more counts. Other DNA sequences in the sample encode the same CDR3. The V call is TRBV4-3, the J call TRBJ1-2; 7 positions agree with TRBD1. The CDR3 is 15 amino acids. The germline CDR1 and CDR2 sequences are LGHNA and YSLEER. The J segment lost 8 bases and the V segment lost 0 bases, leaving 9 bases of the junction unmatched. CDR3 region: CASSQDAEGALGYTF. The CDR3 DNA is TGCGCCAGCAGCCAAGATGCCGAGGGGGCTTTGGGCTACACCTTC.

The chain joins TRBV29-1 to TRBJ2-1; TRBD2 matches 13 bases. V shed 7 bases, J shed 6 bases, and the junction held 6 bases outside the gene matches. Germline values: CDR1 SQVTM, CDR2 ANQGSEA. The CDR3 is 14 amino acids. Here the CDR3 DNA reads TGCAGCGCCCACCGACTAGCGGGAGGCAATGAGCAGTTCTTC. Amino acid sequence: CSAHRLAGGNEQFF.

The DNA for the CDR3 is TGCGCCAGCAGCTTGGTCAGGGGGAACACTGAAGCTTTCTTT. Translation gives CASSLVRGNTEAFF. The chain couples TRBV5-1 to TRBJ1-1; weak D call: TRBD1 (6 bases). The V and J ends lost 0 bases and 1 base respectively, with 7 bases between them. This CDR3 has 14 residues. The V gene's germline CDR1 is SGHRS and CDR2 YFSETQ.

This clone was seen once. The rearrangement links TRBV10-2 to TRBJ1-2; no firm D call. Germline CDR1 is WSHSY and CDR2 is SAAADI. The CDR3 is 14 amino acids. V was shortened by 0 bases and J by 2 bases, with 7 bases between the two germline ends. CDR3 coding DNA: TGCGCCAGCAGTGAGTCTACATGGAACTATGGCTACACCTTC. Translating it yields CASSESTWNYGYTF.